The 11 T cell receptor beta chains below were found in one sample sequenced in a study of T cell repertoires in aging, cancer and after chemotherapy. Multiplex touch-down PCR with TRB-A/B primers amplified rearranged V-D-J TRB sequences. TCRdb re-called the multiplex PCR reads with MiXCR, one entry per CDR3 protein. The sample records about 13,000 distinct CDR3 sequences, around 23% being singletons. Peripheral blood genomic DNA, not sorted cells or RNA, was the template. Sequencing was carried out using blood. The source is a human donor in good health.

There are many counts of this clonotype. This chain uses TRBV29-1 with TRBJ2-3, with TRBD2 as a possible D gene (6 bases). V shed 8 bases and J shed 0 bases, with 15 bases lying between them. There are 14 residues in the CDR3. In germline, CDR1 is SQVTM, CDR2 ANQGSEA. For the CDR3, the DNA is TGCAGCCACCGCGGGACCTCTAGCACAGATACGCAGTATTTT. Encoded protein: CSHRGTSSTDTQYF.

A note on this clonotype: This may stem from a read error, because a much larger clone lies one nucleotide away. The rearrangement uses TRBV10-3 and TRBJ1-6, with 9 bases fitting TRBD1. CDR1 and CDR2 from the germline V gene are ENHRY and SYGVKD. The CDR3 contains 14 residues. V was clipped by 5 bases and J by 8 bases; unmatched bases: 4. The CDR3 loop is CAISQDRGYSPLHF. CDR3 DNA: TGTGCCATCAGTCAGGACAGGGGATATTCACCCCTCCACTTT.

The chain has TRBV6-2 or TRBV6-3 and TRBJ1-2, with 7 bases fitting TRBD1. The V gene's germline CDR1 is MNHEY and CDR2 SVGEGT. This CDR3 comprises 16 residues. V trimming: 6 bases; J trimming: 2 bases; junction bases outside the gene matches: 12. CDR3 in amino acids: CASRSPTGRSNYGYTF. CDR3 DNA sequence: TGTGCCAGCAGAAGTCCGACAGGGAGGTCAAACTATGGCTACACCTTC.

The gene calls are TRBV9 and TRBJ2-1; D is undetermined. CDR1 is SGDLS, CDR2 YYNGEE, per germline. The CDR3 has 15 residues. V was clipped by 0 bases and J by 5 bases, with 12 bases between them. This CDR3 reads CASSVGSPSDNEQFF. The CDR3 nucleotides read TGTGCCAGCAGCGTAGGAAGCCCTTCGGACAATGAGCAGTTCTTC.

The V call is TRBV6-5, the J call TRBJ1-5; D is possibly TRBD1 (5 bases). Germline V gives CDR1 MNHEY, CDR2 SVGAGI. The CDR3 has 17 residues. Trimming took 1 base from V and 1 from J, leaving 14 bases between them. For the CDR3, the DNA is TGTGCCAGCAGTTACTTCGGGGCACCAGAAAGCAATCAGCCCCAGCATTTT. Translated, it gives CASSYFGAPESNQPQHF.

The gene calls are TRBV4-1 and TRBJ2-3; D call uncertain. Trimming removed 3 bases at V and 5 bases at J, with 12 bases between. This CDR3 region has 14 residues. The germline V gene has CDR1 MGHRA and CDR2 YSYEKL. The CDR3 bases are TGCGCCAGCAGCCATTCAGATACCCAAGATACGCAGTATTTT. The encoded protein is CASSHSDTQDTQYF.

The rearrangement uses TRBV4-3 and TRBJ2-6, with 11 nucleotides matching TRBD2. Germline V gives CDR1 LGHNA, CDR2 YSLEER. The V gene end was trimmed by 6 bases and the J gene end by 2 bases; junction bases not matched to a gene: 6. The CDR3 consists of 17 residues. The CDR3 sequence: CASSPSGGRPGANVLTF. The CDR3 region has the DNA TGCGCCAGCAGTCCTAGCGGGGGGCGGCCTGGGGCCAACGTCCTGACTTTC.

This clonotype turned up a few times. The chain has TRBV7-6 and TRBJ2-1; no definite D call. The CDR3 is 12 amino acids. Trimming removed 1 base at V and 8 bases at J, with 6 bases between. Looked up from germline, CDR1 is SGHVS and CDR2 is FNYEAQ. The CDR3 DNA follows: TGTGCCAGCAGCTTAGAGGGCTATGAGCAGTTCTTC. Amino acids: CASSLEGYEQFF.

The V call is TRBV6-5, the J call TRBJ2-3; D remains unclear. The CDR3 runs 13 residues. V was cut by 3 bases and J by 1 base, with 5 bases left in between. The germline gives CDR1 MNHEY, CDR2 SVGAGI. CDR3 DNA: TGTGCCAGCAGTTATATCCGCACAGATACGCAGTATTTT. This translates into CASSYIRTDTQYF.

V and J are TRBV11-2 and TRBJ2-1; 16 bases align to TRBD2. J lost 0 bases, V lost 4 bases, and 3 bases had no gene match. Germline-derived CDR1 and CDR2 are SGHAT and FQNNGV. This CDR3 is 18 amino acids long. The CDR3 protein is CASSSGLAGGPSYNEQFF. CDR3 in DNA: TGTGCCAGCAGCTCGGGACTAGCGGGGGGGCCCTCCTACAATGAGCAGTTCTTC.

The CDR3 spells CASSQGANVLTF. The CDR3 nucleotides are TGTGCCAGCAGCCAGGGGGCCAACGTCCTGACTTTC. This chain joins TRBV6-5 and TRBJ2-6, with D hard to call. V lost 6 bases to trimming and J lost 4 bases, with 4 bases between them. The CDR3 is 12 residues long. Germline V gene sequence: CDR1 MNHEY, CDR2 SVGAGI.